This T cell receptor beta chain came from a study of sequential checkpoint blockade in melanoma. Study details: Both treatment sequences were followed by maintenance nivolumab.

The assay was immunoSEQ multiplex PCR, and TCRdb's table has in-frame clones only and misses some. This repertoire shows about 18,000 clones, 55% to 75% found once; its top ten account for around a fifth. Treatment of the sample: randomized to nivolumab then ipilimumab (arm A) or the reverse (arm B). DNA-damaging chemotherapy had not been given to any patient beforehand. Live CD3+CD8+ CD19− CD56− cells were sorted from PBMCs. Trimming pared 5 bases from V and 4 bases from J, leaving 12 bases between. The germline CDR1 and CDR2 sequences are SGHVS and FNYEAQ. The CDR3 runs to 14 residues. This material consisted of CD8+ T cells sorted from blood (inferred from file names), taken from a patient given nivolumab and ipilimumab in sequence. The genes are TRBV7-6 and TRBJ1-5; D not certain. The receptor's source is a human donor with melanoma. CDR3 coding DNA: TGTGCCAGCAGCCCCCTGTCGGGGAATCAGCCCCAGCATTTT. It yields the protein CASSPLSGNQPQHF.